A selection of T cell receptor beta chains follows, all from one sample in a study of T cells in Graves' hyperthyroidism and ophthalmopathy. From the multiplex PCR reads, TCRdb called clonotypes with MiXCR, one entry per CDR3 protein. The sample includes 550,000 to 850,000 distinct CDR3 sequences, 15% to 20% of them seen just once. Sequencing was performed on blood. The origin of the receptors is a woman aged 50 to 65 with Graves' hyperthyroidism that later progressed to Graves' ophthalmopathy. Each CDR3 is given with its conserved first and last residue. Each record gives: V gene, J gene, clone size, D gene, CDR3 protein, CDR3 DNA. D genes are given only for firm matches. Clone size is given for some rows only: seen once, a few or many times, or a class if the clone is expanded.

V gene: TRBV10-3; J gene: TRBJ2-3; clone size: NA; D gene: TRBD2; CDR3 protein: CAISEQPGGSTDTQYF; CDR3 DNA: TGTGCCATCAGTGAGCAGCCGGGGGGGAGCACAGATACGCAGTATTTT
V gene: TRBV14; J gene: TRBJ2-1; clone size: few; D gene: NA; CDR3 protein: CASSTQTGVREQFF; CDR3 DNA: TGTGCCAGCAGCACCCAGACCGGGGTCCGTGAGCAGTTCTTC
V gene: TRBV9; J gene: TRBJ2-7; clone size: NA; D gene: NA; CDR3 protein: CVSSASSRTYEQYF; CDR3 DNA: TGTGTCAGCAGCGCCTCGTCCCGCACCTACGAGCAGTACTTC
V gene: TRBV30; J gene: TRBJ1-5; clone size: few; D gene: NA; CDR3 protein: CAWSSTGRGVNQPQHF; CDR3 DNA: TGTGCCTGGAGTAGCACGGGACGGGGGGTTAATCAGCCCCAGCATTTT
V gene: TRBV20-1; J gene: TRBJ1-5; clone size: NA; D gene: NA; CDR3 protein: CSARESGTSNQPQHF; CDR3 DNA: TGCAGTGCTAGGGAGTCAGGGACCAGCAATCAGCCCCAGCATTTT
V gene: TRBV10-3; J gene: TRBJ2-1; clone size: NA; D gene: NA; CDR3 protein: CAIKEGQGYNEQFF; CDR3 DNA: TGTGCCATCAAGGAGGGTCAGGGCTACAATGAGCAGTTCTTC
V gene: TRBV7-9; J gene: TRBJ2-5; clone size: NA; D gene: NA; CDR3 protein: CASRFRAGETQYF; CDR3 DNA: TGTGCCAGCAGATTCAGGGCGGGGGAGACCCAGTACTTC
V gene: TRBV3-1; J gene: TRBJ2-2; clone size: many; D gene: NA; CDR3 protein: CASSPREIGELFF; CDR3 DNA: TGTGCCAGCAGCCCCAGGGAAATCGGGGAGCTGTTTTTT
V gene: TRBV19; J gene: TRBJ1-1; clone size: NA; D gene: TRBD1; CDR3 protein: CASQAWTGANTEAFF; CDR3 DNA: TGTGCCAGCCAGGCGTGGACAGGGGCAAACACTGAAGCTTTCTTT
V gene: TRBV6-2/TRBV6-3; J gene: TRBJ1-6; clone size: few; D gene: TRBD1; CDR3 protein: CASTADRGGNSPLHF; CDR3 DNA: TGTGCCAGCACCGCGGACAGGGGGGGGAATTCACCCCTCCACTTT
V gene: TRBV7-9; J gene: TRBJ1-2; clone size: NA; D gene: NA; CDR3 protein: CASSLGGSPSNYGYTF; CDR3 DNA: TGTGCCAGCAGCTTAGGAGGTTCGCCTTCTAACTATGGCTACACCTTC
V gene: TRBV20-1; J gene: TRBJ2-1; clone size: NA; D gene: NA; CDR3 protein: CSAGGILFYNEQFF; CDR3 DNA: TGCAGTGCCGGGGGTATTCTCTTCTACAATGAGCAGTTCTTC
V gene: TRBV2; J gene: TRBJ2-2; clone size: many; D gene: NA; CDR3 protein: CASSGPSAQAGELFF; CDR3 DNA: TGTGCCAGCAGTGGACCTAGCGCACAGGCCGGGGAGCTGTTTTTT
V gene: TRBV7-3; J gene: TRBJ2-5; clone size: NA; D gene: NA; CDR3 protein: CASSLAPAGETQYF; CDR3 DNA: TGTGCCAGCAGCTTAGCCCCCGCCGGGGAGACCCAGTACTTC
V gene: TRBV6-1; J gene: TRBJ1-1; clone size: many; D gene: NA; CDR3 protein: CASSYREKDTEAFF; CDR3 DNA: TGTGCCAGCAGTTACAGGGAGAAGGACACTGAAGCTTTCTTT
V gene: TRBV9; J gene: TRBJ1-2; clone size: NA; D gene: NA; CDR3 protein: CASSVGVGQYGYTF; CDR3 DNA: TGTGCCAGCAGCGTAGGGGTAGGGCAGTATGGCTACACCTTC